Given below is one T cell receptor (beta chain) in context. What it binds is not known. The CDR3 is made up of 16 amino acids. The germline CDR1 and CDR2 sequences are PRHDT and FYEKMQ (reference sequence). V lost 4 bases to trimming and J lost 0 bases, with 15 bases between them. This sample was included in a study of T cell responses to AZD1222 COVID-19 vaccine. The repertoire was sequenced with immunoSEQ multiplex PCR; TCRdb's copy has only in-frame clones and lacks some. The data hold around 200,000 clones, with approximately 94% observed a single time. Findings and limits, study-wide: Nearly half of spike-specific TCRs reportedly target unmutated variant regions. Clonal diversity may have been underestimated, and the donors were mostly white British, with more females than males.

The sequencing used peripheral blood, collected 28 days after the second AZD1222 dose. This clonotype was obtained from an adult who received the AZD1222 COVID-19 vaccine. The gene calls are TRBV13 and TRBJ1-1; D is unresolved. The CDR3 region is CASSSPGPSMNTEAFF. The CDR3 bases are TGTGCCAGCAGCTCCCCGGGCCCCAGCATGAACACTGAAGCTTTCTTT. The full variable domain, in which reference TRBV13 and TRBJ1-1 provide the parts outside the CDR3, is AAGVIQSPRHLIKEKRETATLKCYPIPRHDTVYWYQQGPGQDPQFLISFYEKMQSDKGSIPDRFSAQQFSDYHSELNMSSLELGDSALYFCASSSPGPSMNTEAFFGQGTRLTVV.